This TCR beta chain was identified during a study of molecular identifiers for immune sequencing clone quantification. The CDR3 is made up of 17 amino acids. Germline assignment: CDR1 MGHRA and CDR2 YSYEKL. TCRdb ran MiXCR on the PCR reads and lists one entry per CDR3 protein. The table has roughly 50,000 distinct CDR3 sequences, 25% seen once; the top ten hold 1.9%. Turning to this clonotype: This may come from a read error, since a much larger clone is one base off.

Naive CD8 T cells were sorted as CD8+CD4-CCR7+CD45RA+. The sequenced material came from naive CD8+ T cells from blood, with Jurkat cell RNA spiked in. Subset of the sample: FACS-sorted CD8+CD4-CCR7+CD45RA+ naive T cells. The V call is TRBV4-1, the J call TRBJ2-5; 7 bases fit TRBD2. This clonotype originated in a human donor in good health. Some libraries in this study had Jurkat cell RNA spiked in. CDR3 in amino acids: CASSQVAAGEFQATQYF. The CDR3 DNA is TGCGCCAGCAGCCAAGTTGCGGCGGGGGAGTTTCAAGCGACCCAGTACTTC.